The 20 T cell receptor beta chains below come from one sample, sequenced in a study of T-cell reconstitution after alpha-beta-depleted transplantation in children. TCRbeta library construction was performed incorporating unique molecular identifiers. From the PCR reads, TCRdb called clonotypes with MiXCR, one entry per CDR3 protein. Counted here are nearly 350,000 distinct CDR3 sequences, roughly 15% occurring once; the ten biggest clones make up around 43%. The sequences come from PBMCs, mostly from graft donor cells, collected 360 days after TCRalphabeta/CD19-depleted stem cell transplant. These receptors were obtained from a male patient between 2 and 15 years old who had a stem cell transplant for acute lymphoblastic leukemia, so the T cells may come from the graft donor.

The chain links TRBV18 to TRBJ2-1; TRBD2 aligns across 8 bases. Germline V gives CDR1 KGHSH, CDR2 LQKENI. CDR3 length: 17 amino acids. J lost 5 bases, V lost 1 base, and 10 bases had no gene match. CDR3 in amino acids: CASSPRLPPGGNNEQFF. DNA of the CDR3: TGTGCCAGCTCACCACGGCTCCCCCCGGGGGGGAACAATGAGCAGTTCTTC. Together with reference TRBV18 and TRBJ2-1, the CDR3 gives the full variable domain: NAGVMQNPRHLVRRRGQEARLRCSPMKGHSHVYWYRQLPEEGLKFMVYLQKENIIDESGMPKERFSAEFPKEGPSILRIQQVVRGDSAAYFCASSPRLPPGGNNEQFFGPGTRLTVL.

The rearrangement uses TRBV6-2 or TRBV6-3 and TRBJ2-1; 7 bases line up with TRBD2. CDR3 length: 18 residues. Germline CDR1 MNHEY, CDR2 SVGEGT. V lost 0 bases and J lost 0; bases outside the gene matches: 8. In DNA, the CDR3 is TGTGCCAGCAGTTACTCGAAAAGGCGGGAGAGCTCCTACAATGAGCAGTTCTTC. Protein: CASSYSKRRESSYNEQFF.

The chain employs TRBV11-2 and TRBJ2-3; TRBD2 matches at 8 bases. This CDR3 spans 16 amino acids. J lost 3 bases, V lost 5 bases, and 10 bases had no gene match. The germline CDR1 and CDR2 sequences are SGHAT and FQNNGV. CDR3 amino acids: CASSPGGSGVTDTQYF. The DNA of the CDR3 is TGTGCCAGCAGCCCGGGGGGTAGCGGGGTGACAGATACGCAGTATTTT.

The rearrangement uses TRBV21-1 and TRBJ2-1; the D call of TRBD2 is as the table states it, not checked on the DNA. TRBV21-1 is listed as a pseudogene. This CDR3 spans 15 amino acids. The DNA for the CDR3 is TGTGCCAGCAGCAAGAAAATATGGGGACTGAATGAGCAGTTCTTC. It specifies CASSKKIWGLNEQFF.

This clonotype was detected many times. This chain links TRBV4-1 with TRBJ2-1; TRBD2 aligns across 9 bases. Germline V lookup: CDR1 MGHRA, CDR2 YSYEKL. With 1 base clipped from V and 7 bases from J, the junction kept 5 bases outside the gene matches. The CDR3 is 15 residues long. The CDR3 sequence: CASSQGGLAGNEQFF. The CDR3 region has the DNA TGCGCCAGCAGCCAAGGGGGACTAGCAGGAAATGAGCAGTTCTTC.

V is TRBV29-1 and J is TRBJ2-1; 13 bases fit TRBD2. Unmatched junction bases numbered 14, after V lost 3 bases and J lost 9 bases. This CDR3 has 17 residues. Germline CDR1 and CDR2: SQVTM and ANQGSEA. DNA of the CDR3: TGCAGCGTTGACAGGGAACTAGCGGGAGGGCCTAGGGGTGAGCAGTTCTTC. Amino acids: CSVDRELAGGPRGEQFF.

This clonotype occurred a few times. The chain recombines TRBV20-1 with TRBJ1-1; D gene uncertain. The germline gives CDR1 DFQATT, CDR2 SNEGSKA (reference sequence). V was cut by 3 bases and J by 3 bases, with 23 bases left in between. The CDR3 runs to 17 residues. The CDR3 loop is CSASRAWAGLRDTEAFF. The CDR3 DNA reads TGCAGTGCTAGCCGAGCCTGGGCAGGCCTAAGGGACACTGAAGCTTTCTTT.

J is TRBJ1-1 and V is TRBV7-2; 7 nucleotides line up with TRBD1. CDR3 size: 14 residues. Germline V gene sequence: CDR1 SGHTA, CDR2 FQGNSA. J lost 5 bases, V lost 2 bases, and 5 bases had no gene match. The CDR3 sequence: CASSLTGVVTEAFF. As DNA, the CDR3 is TGTGCCAGCAGCTTAACAGGGGTCGTAACTGAAGCTTTCTTT.

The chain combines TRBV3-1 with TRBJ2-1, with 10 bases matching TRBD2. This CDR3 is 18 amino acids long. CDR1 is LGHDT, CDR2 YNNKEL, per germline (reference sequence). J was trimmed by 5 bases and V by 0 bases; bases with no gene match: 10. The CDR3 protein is CASSQDHLLAGVHNEQFF. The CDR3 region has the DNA TGTGCCAGCAGCCAAGATCACCTCCTAGCGGGAGTCCACAATGAGCAGTTCTTC.

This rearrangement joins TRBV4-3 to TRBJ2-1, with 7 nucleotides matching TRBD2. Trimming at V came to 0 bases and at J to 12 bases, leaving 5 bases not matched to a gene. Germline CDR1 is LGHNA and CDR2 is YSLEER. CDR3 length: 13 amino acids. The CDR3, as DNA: TGCGCCAGCAGCCAAGATACGGGGGGAGGGCAGTTCTTC. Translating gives CASSQDTGGGQFF.

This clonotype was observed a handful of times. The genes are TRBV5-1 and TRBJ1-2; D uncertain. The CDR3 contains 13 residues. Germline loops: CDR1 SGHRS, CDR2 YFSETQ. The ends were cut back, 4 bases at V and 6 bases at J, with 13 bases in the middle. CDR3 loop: CASSPSGGNGYTF. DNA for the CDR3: TGCGCCAGCAGCCCGAGCGGAGGGAATGGCTACACCTTC.

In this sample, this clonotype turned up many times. The CDR3, as DNA: TGTGCCAGCAGTTTGCTGGGGGGCAGAGAGACCCAGTACTTC. Its protein is CASSLLGGRETQYF. This rearrangement joins TRBV28 to TRBJ2-5; D tentatively reads TRBD1 or TRBD2 (6 bases each). CDR1 and CDR2 from the germline V gene are MDHEN and SYDVKM. The V gene lost 3 bases and the J gene lost 4 bases, with 12 bases spanning the gap. The CDR3 sequence is 14 residues long.

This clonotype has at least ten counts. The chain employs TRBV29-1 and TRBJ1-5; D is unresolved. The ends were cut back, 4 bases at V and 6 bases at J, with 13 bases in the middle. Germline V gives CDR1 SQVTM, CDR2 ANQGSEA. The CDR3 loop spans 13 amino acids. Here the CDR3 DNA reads TGCAGCGTTGTACTTCGGCCGGGTCAGCCCCAGCATTTT. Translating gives CSVVLRPGQPQHF.

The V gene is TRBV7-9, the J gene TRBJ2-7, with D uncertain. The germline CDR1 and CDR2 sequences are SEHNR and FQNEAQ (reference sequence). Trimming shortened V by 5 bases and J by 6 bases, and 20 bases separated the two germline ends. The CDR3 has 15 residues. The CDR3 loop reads CASSGPGSFTGEQYF. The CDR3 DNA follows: TGTGCCAGCAGCGGCCCAGGAAGCTTTACGGGCGAGCAGTACTTC.

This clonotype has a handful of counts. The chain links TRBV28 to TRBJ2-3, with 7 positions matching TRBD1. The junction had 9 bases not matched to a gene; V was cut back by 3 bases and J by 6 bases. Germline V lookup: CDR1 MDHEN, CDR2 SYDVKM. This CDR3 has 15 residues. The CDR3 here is CASSLGLQGRDTQYF. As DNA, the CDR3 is TGTGCCAGCAGTTTGGGCTTACAGGGGCGTGATACGCAGTATTTT. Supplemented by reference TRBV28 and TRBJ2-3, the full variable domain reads DVKVTQSSRYLVKRTGEKVFLECVQDMDHENMFWYRQDPGLGLRLIYFSYDVKMKEKGDIPEGYSVSREKKERFSLILESASTNQTSMYLCASSLGLQGRDTQYFGPGTRLTVL.

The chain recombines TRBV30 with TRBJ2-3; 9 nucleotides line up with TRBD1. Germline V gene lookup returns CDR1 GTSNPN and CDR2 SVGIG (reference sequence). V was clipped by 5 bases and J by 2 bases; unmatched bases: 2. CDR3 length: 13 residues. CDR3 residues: CAWGTGLTDTQYF. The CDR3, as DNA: TGTGCCTGGGGGACAGGGCTCACAGATACGCAGTATTTT.

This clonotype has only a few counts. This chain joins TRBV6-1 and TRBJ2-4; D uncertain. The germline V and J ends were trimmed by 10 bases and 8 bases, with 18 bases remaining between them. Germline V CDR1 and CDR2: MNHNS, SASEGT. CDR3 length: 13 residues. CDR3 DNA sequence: TGTGCCACCAAACTAACAATTCAGGACATTCAGTACTTC. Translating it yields CATKLTIQDIQYF.

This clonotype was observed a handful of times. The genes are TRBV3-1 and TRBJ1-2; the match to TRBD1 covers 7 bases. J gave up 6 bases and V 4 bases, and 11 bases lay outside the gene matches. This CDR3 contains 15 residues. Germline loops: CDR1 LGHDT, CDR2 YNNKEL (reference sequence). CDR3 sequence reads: CASSPSGTVGHGYTF. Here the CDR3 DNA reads TGTGCCAGCAGCCCTTCCGGGACAGTAGGGCATGGCTACACCTTC.

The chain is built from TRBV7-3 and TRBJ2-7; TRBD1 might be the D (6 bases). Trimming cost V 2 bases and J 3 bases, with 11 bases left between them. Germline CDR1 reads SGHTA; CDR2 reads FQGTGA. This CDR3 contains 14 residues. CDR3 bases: TGTGCCAGCAGCTTAGATGAGGGGGACTACGAGCAGTACTTC. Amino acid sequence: CASSLDEGDYEQYF.

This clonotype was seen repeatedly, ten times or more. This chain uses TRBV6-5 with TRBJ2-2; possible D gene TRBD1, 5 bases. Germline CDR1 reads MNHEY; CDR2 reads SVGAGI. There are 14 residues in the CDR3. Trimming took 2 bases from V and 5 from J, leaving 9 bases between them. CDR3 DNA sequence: TGTGCCAGCAGTTACGGGGCACTTACCGGGGAGCTGTTTTTT. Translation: CASSYGALTGELFF.